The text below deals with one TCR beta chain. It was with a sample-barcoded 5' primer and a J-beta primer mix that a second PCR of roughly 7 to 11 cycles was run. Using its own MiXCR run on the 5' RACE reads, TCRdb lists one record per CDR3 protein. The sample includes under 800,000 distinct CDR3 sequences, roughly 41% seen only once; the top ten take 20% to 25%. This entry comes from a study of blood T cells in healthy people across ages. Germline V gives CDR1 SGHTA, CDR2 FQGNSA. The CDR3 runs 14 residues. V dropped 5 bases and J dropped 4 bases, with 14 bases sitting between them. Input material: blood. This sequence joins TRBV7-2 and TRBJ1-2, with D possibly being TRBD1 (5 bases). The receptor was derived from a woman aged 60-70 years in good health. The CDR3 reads CASSPARDSYGYTF. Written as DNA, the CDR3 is TGTGCCAGCAGCCCCGCCAGGGATTCCTATGGCTACACCTTC.